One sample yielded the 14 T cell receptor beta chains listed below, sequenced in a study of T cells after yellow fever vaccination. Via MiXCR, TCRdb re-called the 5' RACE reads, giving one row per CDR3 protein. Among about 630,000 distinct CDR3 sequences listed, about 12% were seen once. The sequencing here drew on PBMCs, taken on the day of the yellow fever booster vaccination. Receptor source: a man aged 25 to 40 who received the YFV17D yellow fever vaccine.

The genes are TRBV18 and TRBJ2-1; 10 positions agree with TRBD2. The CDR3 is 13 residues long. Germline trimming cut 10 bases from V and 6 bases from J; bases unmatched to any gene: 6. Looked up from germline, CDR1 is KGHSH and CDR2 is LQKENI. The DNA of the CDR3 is TGTGCCACCAGGACTAGCGGTTTCAATGAGCAGTTCTTC. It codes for CATRTSGFNEQFF.

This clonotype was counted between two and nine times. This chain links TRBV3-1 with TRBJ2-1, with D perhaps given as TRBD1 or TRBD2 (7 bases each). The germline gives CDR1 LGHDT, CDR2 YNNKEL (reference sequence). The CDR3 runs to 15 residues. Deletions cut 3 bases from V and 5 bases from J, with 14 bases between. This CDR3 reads CASSHAPGGDNEQFF. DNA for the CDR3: TGTGCCAGCAGCCACGCTCCAGGGGGGGACAATGAGCAGTTCTTC.

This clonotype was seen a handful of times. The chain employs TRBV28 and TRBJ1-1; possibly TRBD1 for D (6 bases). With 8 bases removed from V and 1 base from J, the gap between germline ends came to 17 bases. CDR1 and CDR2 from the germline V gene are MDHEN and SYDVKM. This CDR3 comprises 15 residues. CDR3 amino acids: CASSSGGAENTEAFF. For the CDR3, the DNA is TGTGCCAGCTCCTCGGGGGGCGCGGAGAACACTGAAGCTTTCTTT. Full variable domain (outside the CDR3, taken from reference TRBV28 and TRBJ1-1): DVKVTQSSRYLVKRTGEKVFLECVQDMDHENMFWYRQDPGLGLRLIYFSYDVKMKEKGDIPEGYSVSREKKERFSLILESASTNQTSMYLCASSSGGAENTEAFFGQGTRLTVV.

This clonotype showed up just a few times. In DNA, the CDR3 is TGCGCCAGCAGCGCCGGTCGACGAGGGGAGCAGTACTTC. It yields the protein CASSAGRRGEQYF. The chain is built from TRBV5-1 and TRBJ2-7, with D maybe TRBD2 (5 bases). The length of the CDR3 is 13 residues. CDR1 is SGHRS and CDR2 is YFSETQ in the germline V gene. Trimming cost V 4 bases and J 7 bases, with 15 bases left between them.

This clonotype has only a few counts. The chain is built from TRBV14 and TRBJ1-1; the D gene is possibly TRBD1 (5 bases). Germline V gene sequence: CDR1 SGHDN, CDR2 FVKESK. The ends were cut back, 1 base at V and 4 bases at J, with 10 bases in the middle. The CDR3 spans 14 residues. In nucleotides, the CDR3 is TGTGCCAGCAGCCAAGCCGGCAGGGCCACTGAAGCTTTCTTT. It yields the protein CASSQAGRATEAFF.

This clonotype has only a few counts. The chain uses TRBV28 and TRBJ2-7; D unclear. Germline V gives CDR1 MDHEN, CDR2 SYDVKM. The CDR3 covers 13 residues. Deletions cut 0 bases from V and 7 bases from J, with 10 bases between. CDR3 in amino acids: CASSLWKPDEQYF. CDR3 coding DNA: TGTGCCAGCAGTTTATGGAAACCCGATGAGCAGTACTTC.

This CDR3 reads CAISVADTQYF. DNA for the CDR3: TGTGCCATCAGTGTCGCGGATACGCAGTATTTT. This chain uses TRBV10-3 with TRBJ2-3; no reliable D call. The germline V gene encodes CDR1 ENHRY and CDR2 SYGVKD. The CDR3 consists of 11 residues. The germline V and J ends were trimmed by 4 bases and 6 bases, with 5 bases remaining between them.

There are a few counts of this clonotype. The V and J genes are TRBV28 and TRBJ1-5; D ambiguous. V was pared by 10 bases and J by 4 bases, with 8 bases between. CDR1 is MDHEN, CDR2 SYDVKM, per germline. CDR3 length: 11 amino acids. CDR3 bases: TGTGCCACGCAGGAGAATCAGCCCCAGCATTTT. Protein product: CATQENQPQHF.

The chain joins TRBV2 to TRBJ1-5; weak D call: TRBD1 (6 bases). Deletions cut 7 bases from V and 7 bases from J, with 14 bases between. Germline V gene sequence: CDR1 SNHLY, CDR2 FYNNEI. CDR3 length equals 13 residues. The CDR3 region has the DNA TGTGCCAGCACCAAAGACAGGCTCCAGCCCCAGCATTTT. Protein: CASTKDRLQPQHF.

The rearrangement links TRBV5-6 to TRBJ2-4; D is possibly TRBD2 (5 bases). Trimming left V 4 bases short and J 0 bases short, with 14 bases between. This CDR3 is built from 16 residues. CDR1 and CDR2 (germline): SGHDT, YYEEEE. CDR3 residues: CASSLAGGVAKNIQYF. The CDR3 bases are TGTGCCAGCAGCCTAGCCGGTGGAGTAGCCAAAAACATTCAGTACTTC.

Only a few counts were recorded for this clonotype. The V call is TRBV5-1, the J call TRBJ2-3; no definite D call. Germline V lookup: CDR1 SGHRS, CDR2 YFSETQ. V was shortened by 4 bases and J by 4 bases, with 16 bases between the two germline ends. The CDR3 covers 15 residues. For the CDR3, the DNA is TGCGCCAGCAGCGGGGTGGCAAATTGGGCAGATACGCAGTATTTT. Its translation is CASSGVANWADTQYF.

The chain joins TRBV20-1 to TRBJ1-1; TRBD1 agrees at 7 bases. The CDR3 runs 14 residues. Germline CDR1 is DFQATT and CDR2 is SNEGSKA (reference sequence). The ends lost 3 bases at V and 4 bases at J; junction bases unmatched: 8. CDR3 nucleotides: TGCAGTGCTAGGCGGGGACAGTCGGGCACTGAAGCTTTCTTT. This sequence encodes CSARRGQSGTEAFF.

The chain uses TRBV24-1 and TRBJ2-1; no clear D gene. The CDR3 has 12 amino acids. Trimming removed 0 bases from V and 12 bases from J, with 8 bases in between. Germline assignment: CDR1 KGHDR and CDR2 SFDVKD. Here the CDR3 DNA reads TGTGCCACCAGTGATTTGGTGGGTGCGCAGTTCTTC. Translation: CATSDLVGAQFF.

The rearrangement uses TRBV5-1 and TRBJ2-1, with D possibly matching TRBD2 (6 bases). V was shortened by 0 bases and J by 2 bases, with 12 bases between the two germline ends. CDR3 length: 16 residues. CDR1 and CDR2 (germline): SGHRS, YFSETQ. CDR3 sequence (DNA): TGCGCCAGCAGCTTGGGGCCTTCTAGCGCCTACAATGAGCAGTTCTTC. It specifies CASSLGPSSAYNEQFF.